This paragraph reports one T cell receptor beta chain. Its antigen is unknown. CDR1 is KGHSH, CDR2 LQKENI, per germline. V shed 6 bases, J shed 1 base, and the junction held 5 bases outside the gene matches. This CDR3 comprises 14 residues. Generated by immunoSEQ multiplex PCR, the TCRdb table keeps only in-frame clones and is missing some. The sample records tens of thousands of clones, 90% being singletons. The data belong to a study of T cell clones after liver transplantation. Study-wide context: TCRbeta sequencing after a pre-transplant mixed lymphocyte reaction identified graft-donor-reactive clones, later tracked in post-transplant blood. Three of eight recipients were HCV-positive; others had non-autoimmune, non-viral indications. Study-wide results and limits: Low donor cell numbers restricted donor-reactive repertoire measurement in a couple of subjects. A larger donor-reactive than third-party decline suggested partial antigen-specific deletion.

The sequence derives from a human donor who received a liver transplant. J is TRBJ2-5 and V is TRBV18; TRBD1 matches 7 bases. Source: CD4+ T cells from blood, taken before liver transplant. The CDR3 is CASSPGQTQETQYF. The DNA for the CDR3 is TGTGCCAGCTCCCCGGGACAGACCCAAGAGACCCAGTACTTC.